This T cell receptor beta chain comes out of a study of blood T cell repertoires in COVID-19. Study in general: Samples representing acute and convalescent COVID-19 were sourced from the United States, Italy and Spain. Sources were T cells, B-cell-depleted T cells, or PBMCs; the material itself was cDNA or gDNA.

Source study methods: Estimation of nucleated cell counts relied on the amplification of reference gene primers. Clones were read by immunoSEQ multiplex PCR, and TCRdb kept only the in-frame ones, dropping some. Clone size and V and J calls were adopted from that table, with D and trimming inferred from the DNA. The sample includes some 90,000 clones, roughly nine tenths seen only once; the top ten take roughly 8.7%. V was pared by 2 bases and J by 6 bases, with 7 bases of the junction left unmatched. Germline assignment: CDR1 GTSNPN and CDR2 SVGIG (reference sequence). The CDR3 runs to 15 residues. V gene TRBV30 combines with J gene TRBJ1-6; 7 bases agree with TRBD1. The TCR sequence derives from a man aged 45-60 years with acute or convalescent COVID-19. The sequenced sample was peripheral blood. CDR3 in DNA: TGTGCCTGGAGTCTACAAGGGGGCCTTAATTCACCCCTCCACTTT. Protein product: CAWSLQGGLNSPLHF.